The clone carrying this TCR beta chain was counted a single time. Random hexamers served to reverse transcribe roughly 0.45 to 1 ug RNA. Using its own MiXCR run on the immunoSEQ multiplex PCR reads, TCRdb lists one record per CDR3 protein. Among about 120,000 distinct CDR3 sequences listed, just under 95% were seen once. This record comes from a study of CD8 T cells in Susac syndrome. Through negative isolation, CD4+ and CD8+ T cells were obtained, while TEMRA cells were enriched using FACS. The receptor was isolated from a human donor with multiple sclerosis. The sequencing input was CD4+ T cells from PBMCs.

The CDR3 DNA sequence: TGTGCCTGGAGTACGACACCGAACACCGGGGAGCTGTTTTTT. It codes for CAWSTTPNTGELFF. The genes are TRBV30 and TRBJ2-2; D is unclear. The V and J ends lost 2 bases and 0 bases respectively, with 7 bases between them. This CDR3 is built from 14 residues. Germline CDR1 is GTSNPN and CDR2 is SVGIG (reference sequence). Based on the CDR3 plus reference TRBV30 and TRBJ2-2, the full variable domain is SQTIHQWPATLVQPVGSPLSLECTVEGTSNPNLYWYRQAAGRGLQLLFYSVGIGQISSEVPQNLSASRPQDRQFILSSKKLLLSDSGFYLCAWSTTPNTGELFFGEGSRLTVL.